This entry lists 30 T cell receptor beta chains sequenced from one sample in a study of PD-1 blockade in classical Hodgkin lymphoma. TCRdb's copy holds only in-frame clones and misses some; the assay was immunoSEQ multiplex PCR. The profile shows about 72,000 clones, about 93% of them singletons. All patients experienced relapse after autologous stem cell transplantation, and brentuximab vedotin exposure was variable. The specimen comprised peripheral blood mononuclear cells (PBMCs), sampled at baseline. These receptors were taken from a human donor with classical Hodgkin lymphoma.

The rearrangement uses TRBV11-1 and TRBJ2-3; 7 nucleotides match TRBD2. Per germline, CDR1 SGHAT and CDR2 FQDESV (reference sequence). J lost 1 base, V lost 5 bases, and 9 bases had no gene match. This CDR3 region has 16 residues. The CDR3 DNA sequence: TGTGCCAGCAGCCCTTTCGCGGGAGACGGCACAGATACGCAGTATTTT. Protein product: CASSPFAGDGTDTQYF.

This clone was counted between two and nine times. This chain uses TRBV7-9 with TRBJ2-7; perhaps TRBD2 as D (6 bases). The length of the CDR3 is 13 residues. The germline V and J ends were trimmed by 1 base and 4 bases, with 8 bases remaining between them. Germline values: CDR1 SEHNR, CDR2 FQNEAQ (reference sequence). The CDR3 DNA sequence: TGTGCCAGCAGCTTAGTGGGGAGGTACGAGCAGTACTTC. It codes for CASSLVGRYEQYF.

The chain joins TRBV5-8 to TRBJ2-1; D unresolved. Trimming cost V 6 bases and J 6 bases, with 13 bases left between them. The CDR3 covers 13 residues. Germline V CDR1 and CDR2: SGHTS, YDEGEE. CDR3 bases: TGTGCCAGCACCAGCCGACGGCCCAATGAGCAGTTCTTC. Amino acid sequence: CASTSRRPNEQFF.

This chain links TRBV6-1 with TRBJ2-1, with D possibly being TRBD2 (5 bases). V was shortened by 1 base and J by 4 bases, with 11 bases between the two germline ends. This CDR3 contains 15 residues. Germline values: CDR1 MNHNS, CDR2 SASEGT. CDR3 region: CASSEDFRGYNEQFF. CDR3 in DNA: TGTGCCAGCAGTGAAGATTTTCGCGGGTACAATGAGCAGTTCTTC.

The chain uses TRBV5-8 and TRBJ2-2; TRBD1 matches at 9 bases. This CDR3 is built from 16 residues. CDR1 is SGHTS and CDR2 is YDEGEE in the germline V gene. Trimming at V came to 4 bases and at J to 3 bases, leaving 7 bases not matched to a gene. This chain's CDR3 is CASSAGTGWDTGELFF. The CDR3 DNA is TGTGCCAGCAGCGCAGGGACAGGGTGGGACACCGGGGAGCTGTTTTTT.

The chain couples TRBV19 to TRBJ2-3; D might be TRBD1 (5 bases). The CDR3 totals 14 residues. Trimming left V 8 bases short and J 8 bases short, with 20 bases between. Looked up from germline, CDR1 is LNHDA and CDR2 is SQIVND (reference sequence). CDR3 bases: TGTGCCAGTGGGGCGCAGGGTTCATTGGGTACGCAGTATTTT. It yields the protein CASGAQGSLGTQYF.

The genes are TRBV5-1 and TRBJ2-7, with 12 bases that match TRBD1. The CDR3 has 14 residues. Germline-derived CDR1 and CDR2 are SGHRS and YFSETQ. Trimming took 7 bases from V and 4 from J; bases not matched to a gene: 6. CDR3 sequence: CASAGDRGLYEQYF. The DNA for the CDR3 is TGCGCCAGCGCTGGGGACAGGGGGCTTTACGAGCAGTACTTC. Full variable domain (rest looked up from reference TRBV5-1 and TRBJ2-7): KAGVTQTPRYLIKTRGQQVTLSCSPISGHRSVSWYQQTPGQGLQFLFEYFSETQRNKGNFPGRFSGRQFSNSRSEMNVSTLELGDSALYLCASAGDRGLYEQYFGPGTRLTVT.

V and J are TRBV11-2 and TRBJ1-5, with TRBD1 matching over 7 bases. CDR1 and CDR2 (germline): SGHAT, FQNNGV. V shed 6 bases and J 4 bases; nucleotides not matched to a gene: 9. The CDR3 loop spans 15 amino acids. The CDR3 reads CASSQTGLENQPQHF. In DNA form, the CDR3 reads TGTGCCAGCAGTCAGACAGGGCTAGAAAATCAGCCCCAGCATTTT.

The CDR3 region is CASSLAPTGVSPYNEQFF. DNA for the CDR3: TGTGCCAGCAGCTTAGCCCCGACAGGGGTTTCCCCCTACAATGAGCAGTTCTTC. The chain has TRBV7-9 and TRBJ2-1; 8 positions match TRBD1. This CDR3 has 18 residues. Per the germline V gene, CDR1 is SEHNR and CDR2 is FQNEAQ (reference sequence). V shed 0 bases, J shed 2 bases, and the junction held 9 bases outside the gene matches.

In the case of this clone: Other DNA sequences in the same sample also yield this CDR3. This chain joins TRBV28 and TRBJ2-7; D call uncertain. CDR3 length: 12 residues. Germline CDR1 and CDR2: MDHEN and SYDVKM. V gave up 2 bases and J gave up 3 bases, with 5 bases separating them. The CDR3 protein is CASSLNSYEQYF. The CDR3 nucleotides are TGTGCCAGCAGTTTAAACAGCTACGAGCAGTACTTC.

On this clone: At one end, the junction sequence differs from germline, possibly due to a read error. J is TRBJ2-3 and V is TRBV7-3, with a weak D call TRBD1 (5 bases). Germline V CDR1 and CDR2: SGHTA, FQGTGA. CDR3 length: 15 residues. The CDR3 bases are TGTGCCAGCAGCCGATCACCAGAAGACACAGGTACGCAGTATTTT. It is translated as CASSRSPEDTGTQYF.

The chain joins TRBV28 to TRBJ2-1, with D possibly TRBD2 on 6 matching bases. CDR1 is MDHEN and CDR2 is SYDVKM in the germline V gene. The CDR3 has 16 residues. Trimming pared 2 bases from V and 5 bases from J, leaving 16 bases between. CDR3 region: CASSLGLVGGDNEQFF. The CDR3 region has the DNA TGTGCCAGCAGTTTAGGGCTAGTGGGCGGGGACAATGAGCAGTTCTTC.

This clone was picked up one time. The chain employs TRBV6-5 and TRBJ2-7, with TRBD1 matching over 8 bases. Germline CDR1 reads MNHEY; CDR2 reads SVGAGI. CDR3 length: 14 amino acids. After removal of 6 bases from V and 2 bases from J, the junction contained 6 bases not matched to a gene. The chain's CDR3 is CASRKGDRPYEQYF. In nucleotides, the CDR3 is TGTGCCAGCAGAAAGGGGGACAGGCCCTACGAGCAGTACTTC.

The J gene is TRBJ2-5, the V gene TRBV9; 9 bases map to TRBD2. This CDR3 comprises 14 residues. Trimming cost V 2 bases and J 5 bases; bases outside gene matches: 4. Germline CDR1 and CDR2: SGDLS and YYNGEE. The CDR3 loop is CASSVAGGQETQYF. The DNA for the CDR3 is TGTGCCAGCAGCGTGGCGGGGGGGCAGGAGACCCAGTACTTC. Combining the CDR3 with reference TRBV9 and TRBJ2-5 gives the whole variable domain DSGVTQTPKHLITATGQRVTLRCSPRSGDLSVYWYQQSLDQGLQFLIQYYNGEERAKGNILERFSAQQFPDLHSELNLSSLELGDSALYFCASSVAGGQETQYFGPGTRLLVL.

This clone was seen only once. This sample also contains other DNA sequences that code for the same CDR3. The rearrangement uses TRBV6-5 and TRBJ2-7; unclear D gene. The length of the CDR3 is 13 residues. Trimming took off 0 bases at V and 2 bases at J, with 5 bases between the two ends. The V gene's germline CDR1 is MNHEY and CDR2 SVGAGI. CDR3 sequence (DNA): TGTGCCAGCAGTTACTCACCGACCTACGAGCAGTACTTC. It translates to CASSYSPTYEQYF.

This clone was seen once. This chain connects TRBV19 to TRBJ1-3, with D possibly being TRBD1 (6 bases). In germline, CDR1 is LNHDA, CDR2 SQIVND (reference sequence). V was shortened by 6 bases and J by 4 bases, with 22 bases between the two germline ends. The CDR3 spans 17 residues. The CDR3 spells CASRKIGARGSGNTIYF. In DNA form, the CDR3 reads TGTGCCAGTAGAAAAATAGGGGCCAGGGGATCCGGAAACACCATATATTTT.

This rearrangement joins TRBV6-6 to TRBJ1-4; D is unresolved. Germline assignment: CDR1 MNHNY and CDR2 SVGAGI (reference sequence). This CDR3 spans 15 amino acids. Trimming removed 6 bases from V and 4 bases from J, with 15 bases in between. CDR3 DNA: TGTGCCAGCAGGGAGAGGATTGGGGTTAATGAAAAACTGTTTTTT. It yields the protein CASRERIGVNEKLFF.

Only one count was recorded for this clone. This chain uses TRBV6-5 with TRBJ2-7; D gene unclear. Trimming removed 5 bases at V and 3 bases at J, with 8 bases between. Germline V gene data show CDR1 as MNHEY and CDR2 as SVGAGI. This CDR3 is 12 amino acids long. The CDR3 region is CASSPDHYEQYF. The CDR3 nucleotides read TGTGCCAGCAGTCCCGACCACTACGAGCAGTACTTC.

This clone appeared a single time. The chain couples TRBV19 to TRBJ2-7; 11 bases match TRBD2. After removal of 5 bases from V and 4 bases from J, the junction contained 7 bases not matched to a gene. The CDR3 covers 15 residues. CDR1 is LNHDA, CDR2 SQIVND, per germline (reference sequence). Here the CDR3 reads CASSAAGTSGYEQYF. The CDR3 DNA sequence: TGTGCCAGTAGTGCAGCCGGGACTAGCGGATACGAGCAGTACTTC.

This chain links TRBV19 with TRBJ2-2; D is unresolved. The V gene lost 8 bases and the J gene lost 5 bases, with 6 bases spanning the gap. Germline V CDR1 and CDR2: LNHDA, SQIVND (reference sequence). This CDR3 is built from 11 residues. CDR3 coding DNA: TGTGCCAGTGGCCCTACCGGGGAGCTGTTTTTT. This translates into CASGPTGELFF.

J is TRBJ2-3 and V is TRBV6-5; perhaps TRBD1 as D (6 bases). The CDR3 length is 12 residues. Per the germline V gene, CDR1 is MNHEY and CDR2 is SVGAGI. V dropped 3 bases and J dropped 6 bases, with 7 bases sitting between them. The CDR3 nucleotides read TGTGCCAGCAGTTATAGGGGGGATACGCAGTATTTT. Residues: CASSYRGDTQYF.

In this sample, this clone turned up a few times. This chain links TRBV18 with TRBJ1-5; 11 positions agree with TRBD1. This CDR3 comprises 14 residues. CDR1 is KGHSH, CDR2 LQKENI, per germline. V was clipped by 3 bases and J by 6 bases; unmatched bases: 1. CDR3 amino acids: CASSPDRGLQPQHF. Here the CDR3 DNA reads TGTGCCAGCTCACCGGACAGGGGGCTTCAGCCCCAGCATTTT.

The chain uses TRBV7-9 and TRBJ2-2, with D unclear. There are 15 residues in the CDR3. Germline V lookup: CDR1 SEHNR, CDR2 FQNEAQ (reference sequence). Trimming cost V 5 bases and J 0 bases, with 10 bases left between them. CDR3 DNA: TGTGCCAGCAGCCCCCGGCCTCCGAACACCGGGGAGCTGTTTTTT. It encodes CASSPRPPNTGELFF. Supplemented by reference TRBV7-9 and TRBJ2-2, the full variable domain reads DTGVSQNPRHKITKRGQNVTFRCDPISEHNRLYWYRQTLGQGPEFLTYFQNEAQLEKSRLLSDRFSAERPKGSFSTLEIQRTEQGDSAMYLCASSPRPPNTGELFFGEGSRLTVL.

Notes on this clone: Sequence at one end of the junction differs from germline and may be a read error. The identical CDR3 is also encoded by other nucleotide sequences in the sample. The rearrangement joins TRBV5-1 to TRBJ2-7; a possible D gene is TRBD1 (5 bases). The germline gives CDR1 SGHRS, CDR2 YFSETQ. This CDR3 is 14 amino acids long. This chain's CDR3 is CASSSTAGSYEQYF. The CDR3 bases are TGCGCCAGCAGCTCCACGGCAGGGTCCTATGAGCAGTACTTC.

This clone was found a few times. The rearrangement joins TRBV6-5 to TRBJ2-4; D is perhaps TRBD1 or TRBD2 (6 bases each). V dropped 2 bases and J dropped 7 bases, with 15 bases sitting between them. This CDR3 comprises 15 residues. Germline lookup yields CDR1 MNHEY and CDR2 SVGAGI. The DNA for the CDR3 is TGTGCCAGCAGTTACAAGTCGGGGGCGTTGAACATTCAGTACTTC. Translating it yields CASSYKSGALNIQYF.

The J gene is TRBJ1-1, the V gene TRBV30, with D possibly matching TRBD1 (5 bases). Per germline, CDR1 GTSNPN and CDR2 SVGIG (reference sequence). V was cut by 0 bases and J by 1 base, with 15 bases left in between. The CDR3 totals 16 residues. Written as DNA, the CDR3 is TGTGCCTGGAGTGTACTGGGGGACGGTGGGAACACTGAAGCTTTCTTT. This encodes CAWSVLGDGGNTEAFF.

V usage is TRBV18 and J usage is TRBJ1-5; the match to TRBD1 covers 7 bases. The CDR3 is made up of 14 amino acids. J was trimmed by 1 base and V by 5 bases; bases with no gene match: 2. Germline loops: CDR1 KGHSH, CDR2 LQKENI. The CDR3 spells CASSRQGSNQPQHF. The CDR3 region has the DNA TGTGCCAGCTCAAGACAGGGAAGCAATCAGCCCCAGCATTTT.

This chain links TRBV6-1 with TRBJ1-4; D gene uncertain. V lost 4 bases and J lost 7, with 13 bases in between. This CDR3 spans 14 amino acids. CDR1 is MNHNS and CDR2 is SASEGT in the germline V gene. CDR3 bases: TGTGCCAGCAGTGGTAAAGGGTTCGGTGAAAAACTGTTTTTT. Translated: CASSGKGFGEKLFF.

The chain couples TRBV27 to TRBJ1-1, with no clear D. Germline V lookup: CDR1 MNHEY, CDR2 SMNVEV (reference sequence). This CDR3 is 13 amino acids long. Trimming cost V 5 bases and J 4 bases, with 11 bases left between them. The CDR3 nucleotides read TGTGCCAGCAGTCCCGTCCCCACCACTGAAGCTTTCTTT. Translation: CASSPVPTTEAFF.

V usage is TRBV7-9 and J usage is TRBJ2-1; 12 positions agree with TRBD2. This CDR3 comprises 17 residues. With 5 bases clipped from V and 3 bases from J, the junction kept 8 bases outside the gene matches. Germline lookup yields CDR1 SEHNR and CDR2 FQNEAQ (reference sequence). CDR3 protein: CASSTSGLAGFYNEQFF. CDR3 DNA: TGTGCCAGCAGCACATCCGGACTAGCGGGATTCTACAATGAGCAGTTCTTC.